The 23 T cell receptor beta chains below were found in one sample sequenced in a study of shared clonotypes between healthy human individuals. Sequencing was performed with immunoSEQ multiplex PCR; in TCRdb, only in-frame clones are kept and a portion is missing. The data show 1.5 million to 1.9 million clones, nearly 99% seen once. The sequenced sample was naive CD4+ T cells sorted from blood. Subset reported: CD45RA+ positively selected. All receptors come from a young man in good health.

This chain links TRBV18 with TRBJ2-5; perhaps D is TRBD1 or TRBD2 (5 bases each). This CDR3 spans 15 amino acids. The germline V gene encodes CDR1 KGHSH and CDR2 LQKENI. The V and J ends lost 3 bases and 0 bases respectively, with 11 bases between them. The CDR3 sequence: CASSPGDVYQETQYF. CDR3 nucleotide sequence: TGTGCCAGCTCACCGGGGGATGTGTACCAAGAGACCCAGTACTTC.

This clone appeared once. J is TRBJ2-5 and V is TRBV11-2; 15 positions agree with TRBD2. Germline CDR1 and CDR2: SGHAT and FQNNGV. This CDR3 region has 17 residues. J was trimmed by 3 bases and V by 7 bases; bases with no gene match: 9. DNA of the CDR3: TGTGCCAGCACCCCGAGCGGACTAGCGGGAGGGGAAGAGACCCAGTACTTC. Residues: CASTPSGLAGGEETQYF.

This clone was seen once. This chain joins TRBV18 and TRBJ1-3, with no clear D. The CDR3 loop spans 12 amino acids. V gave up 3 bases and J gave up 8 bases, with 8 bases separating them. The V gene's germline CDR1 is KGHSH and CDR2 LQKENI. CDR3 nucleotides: TGTGCCAGCTCACCCTCCGGCGACACCATATATTTT. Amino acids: CASSPSGDTIYF.

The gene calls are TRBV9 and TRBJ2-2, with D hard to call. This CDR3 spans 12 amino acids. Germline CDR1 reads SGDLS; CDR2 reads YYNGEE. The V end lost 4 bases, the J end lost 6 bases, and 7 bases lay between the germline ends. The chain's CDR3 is CASSSSSGELFF. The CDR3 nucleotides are TGTGCCAGCAGCTCCAGCTCCGGGGAGCTGTTTTTT.

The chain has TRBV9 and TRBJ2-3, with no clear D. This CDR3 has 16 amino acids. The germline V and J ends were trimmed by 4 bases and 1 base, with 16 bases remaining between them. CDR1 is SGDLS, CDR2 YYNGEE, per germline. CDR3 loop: CASSPRAAAGTDTQYF. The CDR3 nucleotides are TGTGCCAGCAGCCCTCGGGCGGCTGCAGGCACAGATACGCAGTATTTT.

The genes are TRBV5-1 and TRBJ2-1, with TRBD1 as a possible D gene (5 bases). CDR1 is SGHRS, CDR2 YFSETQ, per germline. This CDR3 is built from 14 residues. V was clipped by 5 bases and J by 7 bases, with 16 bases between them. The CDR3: CASRGQGSSNEQFF. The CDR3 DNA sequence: TGCGCCAGCAGGGGGCAGGGTTCGTCGAATGAGCAGTTCTTC.

CDR3 protein: CASSVGAGGNWEQYF. DNA for the CDR3: TGTGCCAGCAGCGTAGGGGCAGGGGGGAATTGGGAGCAGTACTTC. The chain joins TRBV9 to TRBJ2-7, with D possibly TRBD1 on 7 matching bases. The CDR3 covers 15 residues. Looked up from germline, CDR1 is SGDLS and CDR2 is YYNGEE. Deletions cut 0 bases from V and 7 bases from J, with 17 bases between.

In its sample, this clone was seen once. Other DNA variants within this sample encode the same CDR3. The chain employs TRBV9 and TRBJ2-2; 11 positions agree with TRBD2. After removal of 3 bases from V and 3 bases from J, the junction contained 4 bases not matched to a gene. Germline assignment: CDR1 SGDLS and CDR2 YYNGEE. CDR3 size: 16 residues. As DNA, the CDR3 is TGTGCCAGCAGCGCACTAGCGGGAGTAGACACCGGGGAGCTGTTTTTT. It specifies CASSALAGVDTGELFF.

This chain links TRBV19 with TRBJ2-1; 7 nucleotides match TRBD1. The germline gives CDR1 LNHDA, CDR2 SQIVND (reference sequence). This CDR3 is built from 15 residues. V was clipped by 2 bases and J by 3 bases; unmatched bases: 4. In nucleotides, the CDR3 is TGTGCCAGTAGTATAACGAGGGGGCACTACAATGAGCAGTTCTTC. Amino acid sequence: CASSITRGHYNEQFF.

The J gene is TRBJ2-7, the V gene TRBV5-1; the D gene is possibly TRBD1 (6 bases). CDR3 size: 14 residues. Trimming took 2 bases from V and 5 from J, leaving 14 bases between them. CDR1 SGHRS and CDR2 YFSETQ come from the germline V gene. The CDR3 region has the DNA TGCGCCAGCAGCTTTAACGACAGGTTCGACGAGCAGTACTTC. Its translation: CASSFNDRFDEQYF. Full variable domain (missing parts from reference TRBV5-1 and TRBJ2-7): KAGVTQTPRYLIKTRGQQVTLSCSPISGHRSVSWYQQTPGQGLQFLFEYFSETQRNKGNFPGRFSGRQFSNSRSEMNVSTLELGDSALYLCASSFNDRFDEQYFGPGTRLTVT.

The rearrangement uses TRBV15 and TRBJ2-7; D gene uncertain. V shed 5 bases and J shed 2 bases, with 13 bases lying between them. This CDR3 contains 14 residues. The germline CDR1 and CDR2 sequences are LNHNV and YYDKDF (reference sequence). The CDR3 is CATSRIVGPYEQYF. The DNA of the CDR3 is TGTGCCACCAGCCGAATAGTCGGCCCCTACGAGCAGTACTTC.

The CDR3 spells CASSYSGQGANYGYTF. The CDR3 DNA follows: TGTGCCAGCAGCTACTCCGGACAGGGAGCTAACTATGGCTACACCTTC. The chain joins TRBV5-6 to TRBJ1-2, with 8 bases aligning to TRBD1. Germline-derived CDR1 and CDR2 are SGHDT and YYEEEE. V lost 3 bases, J lost 0 bases, and 7 bases stayed unmatched. The CDR3 loop spans 16 amino acids.

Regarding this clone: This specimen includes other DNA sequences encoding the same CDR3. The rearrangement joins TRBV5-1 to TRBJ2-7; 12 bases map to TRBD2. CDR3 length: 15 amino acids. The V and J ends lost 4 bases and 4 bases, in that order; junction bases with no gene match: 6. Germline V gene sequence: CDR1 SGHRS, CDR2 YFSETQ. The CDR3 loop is CASSPGLAGLYEQYF. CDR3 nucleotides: TGCGCCAGCAGCCCAGGACTAGCGGGACTTTACGAGCAGTACTTC.

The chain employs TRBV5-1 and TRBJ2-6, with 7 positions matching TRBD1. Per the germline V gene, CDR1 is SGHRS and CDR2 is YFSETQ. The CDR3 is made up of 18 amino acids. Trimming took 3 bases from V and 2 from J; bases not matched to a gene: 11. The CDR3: CASSSSRIGGAGANVLTF. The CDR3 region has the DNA TGCGCCAGCAGCTCCAGCCGGATAGGGGGCGCTGGGGCCAACGTCCTGACTTTC.

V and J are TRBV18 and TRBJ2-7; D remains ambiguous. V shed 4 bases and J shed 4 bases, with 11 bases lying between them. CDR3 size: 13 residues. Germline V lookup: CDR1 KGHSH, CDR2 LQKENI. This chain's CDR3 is CASSLTETYEQYF. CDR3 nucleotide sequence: TGTGCCAGCTCACTAACTGAAACGTACGAGCAGTACTTC.

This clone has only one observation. In nucleotides, the CDR3 is TGTGCCAGCAGCCAGGGTCGTTTGTGGCCCCAGCATTTT. It codes for CASSQGRLWPQHF. V and J are TRBV11-2 and TRBJ1-5, with D possibly TRBD1 on 5 matching bases. The CDR3 is made up of 13 amino acids. V was pared by 5 bases and J by 9 bases, with 14 bases between. The germline V gene has CDR1 SGHAT and CDR2 FQNNGV.

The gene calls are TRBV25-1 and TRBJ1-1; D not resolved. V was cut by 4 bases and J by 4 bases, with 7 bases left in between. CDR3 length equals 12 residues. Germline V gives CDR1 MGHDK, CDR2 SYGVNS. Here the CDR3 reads CASSGRITEAFF. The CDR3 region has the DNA TGTGCCAGCAGTGGGCGGATCACTGAAGCTTTCTTT.

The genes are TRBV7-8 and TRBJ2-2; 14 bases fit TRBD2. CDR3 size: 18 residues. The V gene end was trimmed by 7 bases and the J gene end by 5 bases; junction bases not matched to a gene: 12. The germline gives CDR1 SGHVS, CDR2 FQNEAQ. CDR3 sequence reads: CASTGRLAGGPRTGELFF. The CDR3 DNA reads TGTGCCAGCACGGGACGACTAGCGGGAGGGCCGAGAACCGGGGAGCTGTTTTTT.

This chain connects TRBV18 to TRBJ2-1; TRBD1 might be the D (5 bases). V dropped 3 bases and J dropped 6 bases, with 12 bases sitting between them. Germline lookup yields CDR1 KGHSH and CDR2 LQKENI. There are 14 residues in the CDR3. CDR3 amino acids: CASSPLKGVNEQFF. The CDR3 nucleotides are TGTGCCAGCTCACCTTTAAAAGGGGTCAATGAGCAGTTCTTC.

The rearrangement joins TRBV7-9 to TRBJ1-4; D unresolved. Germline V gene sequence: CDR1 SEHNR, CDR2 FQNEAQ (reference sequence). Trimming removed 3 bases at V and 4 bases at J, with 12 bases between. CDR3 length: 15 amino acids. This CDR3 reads CASSFGRGVNEKLFF. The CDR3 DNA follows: TGTGCCAGCAGCTTCGGGCGCGGGGTTAATGAAAAACTGTTTTTT.

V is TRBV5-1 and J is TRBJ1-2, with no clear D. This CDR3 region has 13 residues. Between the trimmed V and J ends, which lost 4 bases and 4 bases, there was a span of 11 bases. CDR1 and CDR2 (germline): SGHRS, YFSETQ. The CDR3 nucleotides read TGCGCCAGCAGCCTGCAAGAGAGCTATGGCTACACCTTC. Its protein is CASSLQESYGYTF.

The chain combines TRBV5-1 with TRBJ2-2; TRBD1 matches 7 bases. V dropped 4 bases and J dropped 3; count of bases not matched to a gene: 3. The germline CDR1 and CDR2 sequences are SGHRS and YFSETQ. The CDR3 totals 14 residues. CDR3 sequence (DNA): TGCGCCAGCAGCCCGGGACAGTACACCGGGGAGCTGTTTTTT. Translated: CASSPGQYTGELFF.

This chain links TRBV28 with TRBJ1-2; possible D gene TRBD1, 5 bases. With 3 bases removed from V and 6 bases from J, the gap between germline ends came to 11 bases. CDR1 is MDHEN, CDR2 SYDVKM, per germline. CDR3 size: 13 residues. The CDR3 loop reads CASSLPGKDGYTF. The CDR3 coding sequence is TGTGCCAGCAGTTTGCCAGGGAAGGATGGCTACACCTTC.